Presented here are 11 T cell receptor beta chains from one specimen sequenced in a study of CD8 T cells in Susac syndrome. Reverse transcription of roughly 0.45 to 1 ug RNA was carried out with random hexamers. TCRdb used MiXCR to reprocess the immunoSEQ multiplex PCR reads, holding one entry per CDR3 protein. Found here are around 80,000 distinct CDR3 sequences, roughly 96% of them singletons; the top ten hold approximately 0.39%. Sequencing used CD8+ T cells from PBMCs. The receptor set was obtained from a human donor with Susac syndrome.

V gene TRBV7-9 combines with J gene TRBJ1-1; D perhaps matches TRBD1 (5 bases). CDR3 size: 13 residues. Trimming cost V 0 bases and J 3 bases, with 5 bases left between them. Germline-derived CDR1 and CDR2 are SEHNR and FQNEAQ (reference sequence). The CDR3 DNA reads as TGTGCCAGCAGCTTAGCGGGGGACACTGAAGCTTTCTTT. Translated, it gives CASSLAGDTEAFF.

This clonotype was counted only a few times. V usage is TRBV9 and J usage is TRBJ2-7; D unresolved. V was trimmed by 0 bases and J by 7 bases, leaving 17 bases between them. This CDR3 has 15 amino acids. CDR1 is SGDLS and CDR2 is YYNGEE in the germline V gene. CDR3 bases: TGTGCCAGCAGCGTAGATGGCTCCACGTTAAGGGAGCAGTACTTC. This gives the protein CASSVDGSTLREQYF.

The V gene is TRBV30, the J gene TRBJ2-5, with D unresolved. V lost 3 bases to trimming and J lost 4 bases, with 12 bases between them. CDR3 length: 13 amino acids. Per the germline V gene, CDR1 is GTSNPN and CDR2 is SVGIG (reference sequence). The CDR3 is CAWRSPSLETQYF. The CDR3 coding sequence is TGTGCCTGGAGGAGCCCTAGTCTAGAGACCCAGTACTTC.

J is TRBJ2-5 and V is TRBV7-9; weak D call: TRBD2 (6 bases). CDR1 and CDR2 from the germline V gene are SEHNR and FQNEAQ (reference sequence). Trimming left V 1 base short and J 5 bases short, with 14 bases between. CDR3 length: 15 amino acids. The CDR3 loop is CASSLVAGYEETQYF. CDR3 nucleotides: TGTGCCAGCAGCTTAGTGGCGGGATATGAGGAGACCCAGTACTTC.

The chain employs TRBV3-1 and TRBJ2-7, with TRBD2 matching over 14 bases. Germline V CDR1 and CDR2: LGHDT, YNNKEL (reference sequence). The CDR3 is 15 residues long. With 3 bases clipped from V and 4 bases from J, the junction kept 2 bases outside the gene matches. The CDR3 spells CASSQGLAGEYEQYF. The CDR3 coding sequence is TGTGCCAGCAGCCAGGGACTAGCGGGAGAATACGAGCAGTACTTC.

The V and J genes are TRBV7-3 and TRBJ2-5; the D is unclear. The CDR3 contains 14 residues. The V gene lost 1 base and the J gene lost 4 bases, with 10 bases spanning the gap. Germline CDR1 SGHTA, CDR2 FQGTGA. The chain's CDR3 is CASSLIGPLETQYF. The CDR3 nucleotides are TGTGCCAGCAGCTTAATAGGGCCCTTAGAGACCCAGTACTTC.

J is TRBJ2-1 and V is TRBV30, with 7 bases matching TRBD1. The CDR3 covers 13 residues. The V gene's germline CDR1 is GTSNPN and CDR2 SVGIG (reference sequence). V shed 4 bases, J shed 7 bases, and the junction held 7 bases outside the gene matches. CDR3 sequence reads: CAWTEGGLNEQFF. For the CDR3, the DNA is TGTGCCTGGACAGAAGGGGGCCTAAATGAGCAGTTCTTC.

V usage is TRBV4-3 and J usage is TRBJ2-4, with D perhaps TRBD2 (7 bases). The CDR3 runs 15 residues. V lost 1 base to trimming and J lost 8 bases, with 15 bases between them. CDR1 and CDR2 from the germline V gene are LGHNA and YSLEER. The CDR3, as DNA: TGCGCCAGCAGCCAAGGGTCGGGGGGCCGGGACATTCAGTACTTC. It translates to CASSQGSGGRDIQYF.

This clonotype showed up just once. This chain connects TRBV9 to TRBJ2-7; 8 bases align to TRBD1. The CDR3 is made up of 13 amino acids. The germline CDR1 and CDR2 sequences are SGDLS and YYNGEE. J lost 4 bases, V lost 2 bases, and 2 bases had no gene match. In DNA form, the CDR3 reads TGTGCCAGCAGCGTCAGGGGGCGGTACGAGCAGTACTTC. It encodes CASSVRGRYEQYF.

V usage is TRBV7-6 and J usage is TRBJ2-1, with D unclear. V was trimmed by 5 bases and J by 0 bases, leaving 14 bases between them. There are 16 residues in the CDR3. The germline CDR1 and CDR2 sequences are SGHVS and FNYEAQ. CDR3 DNA sequence: TGTGCCAGCAGCCTGAAGGGATTATCCTCCTACAATGAGCAGTTCTTC. Its protein is CASSLKGLSSYNEQFF.

This chain connects TRBV20-1 to TRBJ2-1; D perhaps matches TRBD2 (5 bases). This CDR3 has 12 residues. CDR1 DFQATT and CDR2 SNEGSKA come from the germline V gene (reference sequence). V was cut by 2 bases and J by 10 bases, with 12 bases left in between. Here the CDR3 DNA reads TGCAGTGCTAGAAAGTTTAGCGAGGAGCAGTTCTTC. It codes for CSARKFSEEQFF.